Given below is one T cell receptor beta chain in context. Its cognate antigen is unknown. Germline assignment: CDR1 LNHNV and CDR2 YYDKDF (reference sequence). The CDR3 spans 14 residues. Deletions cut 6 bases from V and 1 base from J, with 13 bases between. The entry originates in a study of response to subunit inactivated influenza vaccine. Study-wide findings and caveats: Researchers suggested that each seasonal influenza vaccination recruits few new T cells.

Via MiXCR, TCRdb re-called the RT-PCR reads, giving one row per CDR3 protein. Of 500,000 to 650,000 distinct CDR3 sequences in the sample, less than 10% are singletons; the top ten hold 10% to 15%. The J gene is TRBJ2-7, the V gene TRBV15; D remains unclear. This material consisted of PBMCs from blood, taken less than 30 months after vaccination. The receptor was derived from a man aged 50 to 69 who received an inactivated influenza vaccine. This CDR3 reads CATSSFTDSYEQYF. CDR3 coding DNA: TGTGCCACCAGTAGTTTTACCGATTCCTACGAGCAGTACTTC.